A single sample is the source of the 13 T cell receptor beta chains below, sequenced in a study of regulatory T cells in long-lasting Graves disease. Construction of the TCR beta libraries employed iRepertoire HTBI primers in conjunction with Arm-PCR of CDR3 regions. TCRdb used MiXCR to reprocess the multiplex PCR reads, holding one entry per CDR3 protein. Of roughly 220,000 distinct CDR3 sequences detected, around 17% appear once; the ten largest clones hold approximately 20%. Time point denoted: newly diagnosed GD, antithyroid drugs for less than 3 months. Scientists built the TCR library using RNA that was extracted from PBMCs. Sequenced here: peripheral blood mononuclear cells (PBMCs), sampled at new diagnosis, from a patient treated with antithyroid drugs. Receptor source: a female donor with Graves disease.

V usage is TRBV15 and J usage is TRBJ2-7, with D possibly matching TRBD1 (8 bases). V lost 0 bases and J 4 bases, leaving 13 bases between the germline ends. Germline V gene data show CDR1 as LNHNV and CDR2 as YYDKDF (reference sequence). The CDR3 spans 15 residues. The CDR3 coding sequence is TGTGCCACCAGCAGAGACAGGGGGCGGGAGTACGAGCAGTACTTC. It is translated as CATSRDRGREYEQYF.

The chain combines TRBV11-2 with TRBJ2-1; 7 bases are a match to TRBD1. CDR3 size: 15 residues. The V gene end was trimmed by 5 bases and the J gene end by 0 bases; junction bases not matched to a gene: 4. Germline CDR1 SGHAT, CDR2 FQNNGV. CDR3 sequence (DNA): TGTGCCAGCAGCCGCGACAGGGCCTCCTACAATGAGCAGTTCTTC. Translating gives CASSRDRASYNEQFF.

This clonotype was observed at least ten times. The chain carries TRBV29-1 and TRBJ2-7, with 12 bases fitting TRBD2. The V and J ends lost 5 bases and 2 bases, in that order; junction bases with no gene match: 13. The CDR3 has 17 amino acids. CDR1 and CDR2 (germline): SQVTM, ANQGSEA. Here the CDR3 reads CSVRGPSGRADTYEQYF. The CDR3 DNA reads TGCAGCGTTCGGGGCCCTAGCGGGAGGGCCGATACCTACGAGCAGTACTTC.

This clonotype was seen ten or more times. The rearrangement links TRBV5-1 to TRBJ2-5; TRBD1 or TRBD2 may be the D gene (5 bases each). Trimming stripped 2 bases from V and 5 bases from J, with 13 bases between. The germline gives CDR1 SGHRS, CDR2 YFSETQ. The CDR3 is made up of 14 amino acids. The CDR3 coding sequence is TGCGCCAGCAGCTTACAGGAGGCTGGGGAGACCCAGTACTTC. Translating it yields CASSLQEAGETQYF. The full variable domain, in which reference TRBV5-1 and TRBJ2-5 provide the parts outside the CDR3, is KAGVTQTPRYLIKTRGQQVTLSCSPISGHRSVSWYQQTPGQGLQFLFEYFSETQRNKGNFPGRFSGRQFSNSRSEMNVSTLELGDSALYLCASSLQEAGETQYFGPGTRLLVL.

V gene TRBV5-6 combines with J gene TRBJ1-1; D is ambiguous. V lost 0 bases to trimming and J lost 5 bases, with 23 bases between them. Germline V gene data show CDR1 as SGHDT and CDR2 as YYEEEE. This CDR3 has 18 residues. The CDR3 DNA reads TGTGCCAGCAGCTTGGGGGTACCTGTAAGGGTCTTTGGGACTGAAGCTTTCTTT. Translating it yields CASSLGVPVRVFGTEAFF.

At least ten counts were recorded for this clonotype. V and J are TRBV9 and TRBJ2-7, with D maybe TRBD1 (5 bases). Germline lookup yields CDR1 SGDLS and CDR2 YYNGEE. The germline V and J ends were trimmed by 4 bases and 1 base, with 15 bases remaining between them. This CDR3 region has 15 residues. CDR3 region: CASSIDQGWSYEQYF. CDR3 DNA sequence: TGTGCCAGCAGCATTGACCAGGGATGGTCCTACGAGCAGTACTTC.

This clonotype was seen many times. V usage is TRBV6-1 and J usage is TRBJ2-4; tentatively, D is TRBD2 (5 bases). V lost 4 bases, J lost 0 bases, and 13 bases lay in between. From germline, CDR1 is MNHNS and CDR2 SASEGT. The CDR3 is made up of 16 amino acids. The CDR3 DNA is TGTGCCAGCAGTGCCATCGGGGATCCAGCCAAAAACATTCAGTACTTC. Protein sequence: CASSAIGDPAKNIQYF.

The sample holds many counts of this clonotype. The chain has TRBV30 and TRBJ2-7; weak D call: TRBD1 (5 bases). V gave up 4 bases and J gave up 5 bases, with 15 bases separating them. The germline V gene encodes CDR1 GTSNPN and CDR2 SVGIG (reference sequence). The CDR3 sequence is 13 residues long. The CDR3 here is CAWTWGRANEQYF. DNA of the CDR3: TGTGCCTGGACGTGGGGCAGGGCAAACGAGCAGTACTTC.

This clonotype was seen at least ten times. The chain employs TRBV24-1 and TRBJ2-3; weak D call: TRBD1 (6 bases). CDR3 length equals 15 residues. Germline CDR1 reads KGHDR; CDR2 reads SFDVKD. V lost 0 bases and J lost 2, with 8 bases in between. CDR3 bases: TGTGCCACCAGTGATTTGGGACAGAACACAGATACGCAGTATTTT. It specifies CATSDLGQNTDTQYF.

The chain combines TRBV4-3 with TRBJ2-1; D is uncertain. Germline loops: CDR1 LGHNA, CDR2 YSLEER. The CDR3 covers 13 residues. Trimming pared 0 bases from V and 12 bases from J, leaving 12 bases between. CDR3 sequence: CASSQDGSSRQFF. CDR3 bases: TGCGCCAGCAGCCAAGATGGTAGTAGTCGGCAGTTCTTC.

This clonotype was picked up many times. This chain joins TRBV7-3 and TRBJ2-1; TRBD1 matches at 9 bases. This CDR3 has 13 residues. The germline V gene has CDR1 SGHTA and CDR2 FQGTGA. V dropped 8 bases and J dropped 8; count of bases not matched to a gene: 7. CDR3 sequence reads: CASAGQGIDEQFF. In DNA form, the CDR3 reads TGTGCCAGCGCAGGACAGGGGATAGATGAGCAGTTCTTC.

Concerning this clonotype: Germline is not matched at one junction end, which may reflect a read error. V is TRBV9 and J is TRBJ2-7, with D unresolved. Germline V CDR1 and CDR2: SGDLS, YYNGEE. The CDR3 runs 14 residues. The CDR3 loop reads CASSVGSFSYKQYF. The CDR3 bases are TGTGCCAGCAGCGTAGGCAGCTTCTCCTACAAGCAGTACTTC.

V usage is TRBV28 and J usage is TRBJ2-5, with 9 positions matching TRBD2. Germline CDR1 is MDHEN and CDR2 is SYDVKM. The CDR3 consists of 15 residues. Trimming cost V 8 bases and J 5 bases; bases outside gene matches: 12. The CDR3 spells CASDGLASIRETQYF. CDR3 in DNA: TGTGCCAGCGACGGACTAGCGTCGATTCGGGAGACCCAGTACTTC.